These T cell receptor beta chains were read from a single sample in a study of regulatory T cells in long-lasting Graves disease. TCRdb re-called the multiplex PCR reads with MiXCR, one entry per CDR3 protein. The sample includes about 360,000 distinct CDR3 sequences, 15% to 20% seen only once; the top ten take around 20%. The same specimen was also included in a second study, on T cells in Graves' hyperthyroidism and ophthalmopathy.

Here the sequenced sample was peripheral blood mononuclear cells (PBMCs), taken at new diagnosis, from a patient treated with antithyroid drugs. The receptors come from a woman aged 18-29 years with Graves disease. The CDR3 runs from the conserved cysteine through the conserved F or W. A D gene is named only where the DNA matches it firmly. Clone size is given for some rows only: seen once, a few or many times, or a class if the clone is expanded.

>many|TRBV7-2|TRBD1|TRBJ2-1
CASSLVGGQGANEQFF
TGTGCCAGCAGCTTAGTCGGCGGGCAGGGGGCTAATGAGCAGTTCTTC
>NA|TRBV19|NA|TRBJ2-7
CASSYDFSYEQYF
TGTGCCAGTAGTTACGACTTCTCCTACGAGCAGTACTTC
>many|TRBV6-9|TRBD2|TRBJ2-5
CASSYTGTSGEETQYF
TGTGCCAGCAGTTACACCGGGACTAGCGGCGAAGAGACCCAGTACTTC
>NA|TRBV12-3/TRBV12-4|NA|TRBJ2-2
CAGSRQQGGGELFF
TGTGCCGGCAGTCGTCAACAGGGTGGCGGGGAGCTGTTTTTT
>many|TRBV12-3/TRBV12-4|NA|TRBJ2-3
CASGSSGYAADTQYF
TGTGCCAGCGGAAGCAGCGGTTATGCCGCAGATACGCAGTATTTT
>many|TRBV20-1|TRBD1|TRBJ2-3
CSASGTGVSSTDTQYF
TGCAGTGCCTCCGGGACAGGAGTTTCTAGCACAGATACGCAGTATTTT
>many|TRBV7-2|NA|TRBJ2-3
CASSLRRFTDTQYF
TGTGCCAGCAGCTTAAGACGCTTCACAGATACGCAGTATTTT
>once|TRBV7-3|TRBD2|TRBJ2-7
CASSPTGTSGGSNEQYF
TGTGCCAGCAGCCCCACCGGGACTAGCGGGGGGTCCAACGAGCAGTACTTC
>many|TRBV18|NA|TRBJ2-1
CASSPLLGLSSGNEQFF
TGTGCCAGCTCACCACTGTTAGGCCTGTCTTCGGGGAATGAGCAGTTCTTC
>many|TRBV28|NA|TRBJ2-6
CASSEISGANVLTF
TGTGCCAGCAGCGAAATCTCTGGGGCCAACGTCCTGACTTTC
>few|TRBV5-5|NA|TRBJ2-1
CASSLGGRSSYNEQFF
TGTGCCAGCAGCCTCGGGGGCCGAAGCTCCTACAATGAGCAGTTCTTC
>few|TRBV6-5|NA|TRBJ1-2
CASSYSTTDYGYTF
TGTGCCAGCAGTTACTCTACGACTGATTATGGCTACACCTTC
>many|TRBV2|NA|TRBJ1-2
CASSDRQLPEGYTF
TGTGCCAGCAGTGACCGACAGCTACCGGAGGGCTACACCTTC
>many|TRBV6-1|NA|TRBJ2-1
CASRDRLGREFF
TGTGCCAGCAGGGACAGACTAGGCCGGGAGTTCTTC
>many|TRBV28|NA|TRBJ1-6
CASSPTDYNSPLHF
TGTGCCAGCAGTCCGACAGATTATAATTCACCCCTCCACTTT
>many|TRBV27|NA|TRBJ2-2
CASSVGPNTGELFF
TGTGCCAGCAGTGTCGGACCGAACACCGGGGAGCTGTTTTTT
>many|TRBV30|NA|TRBJ2-7
CAWSSRGNSYEQYF
TGTGCCTGGAGTAGTCGGGGCAACTCCTACGAGCAGTACTTC
>NA|TRBV6-1|TRBD2|TRBJ2-2
CATQSGSTGELFF
TGTGCCACCCAAAGCGGGAGCACCGGGGAGCTGTTTTTT
>NA|TRBV11-1|NA|TRBJ2-7
CASSLNRVGPDEQYF
TGTGCCAGCAGCTTAAACAGGGTGGGTCCGGATGAGCAGTACTTC
>NA|TRBV14|NA|TRBJ2-5
CASSPDLGTQTQYF
TGTGCCAGCAGCCCGGACCTAGGGACACAGACCCAGTACTTC
>NA|TRBV6-1|TRBD1|TRBJ2-7
CASSTPGQGSYEQYF
TGTGCCAGCAGCACCCCGGGACAGGGGTCCTACGAGCAGTACTTC
>many|TRBV6-1|TRBD2|TRBJ2-2
CASRLAGQSTGELFF
TGTGCCAGCCGACTAGCGGGACAGTCCACCGGGGAGCTGTTTTTT
>many|TRBV18|NA|TRBJ1-5
CASSPFTGGNQPQHF
TGTGCCAGCTCACCATTCACGGGGGGCAATCAGCCCCAGCATTTT
>NA|TRBV20-1|NA|TRBJ1-5
CSALPRQALNGPQHF
TGCAGTGCTCTACCCCGACAGGCACTCAATGGGCCCCAGCATTTT
>NA|TRBV5-1|NA|TRBJ1-6
CASSLAGPPSPLHF
TGCGCCAGCAGCTTGGCCGGACCCCCCTCACCCCTCCACTTT
>many|TRBV30|NA|TRBJ2-1
CAWSGTLGYGEQFF
TGTGCCTGGAGCGGGACTTTGGGGTACGGTGAGCAGTTCTTC
>many|TRBV20-1|NA|TRBJ2-5
CSARFPLSPQETQYF
TGCAGTGCCAGGTTCCCGCTTTCCCCCCAAGAGACCCAGTACTTC
>many|TRBV3-1|TRBD2|TRBJ2-1
CASSQGSGTFYNEQFF
TGTGCCAGCAGCCAAGGTAGCGGGACATTCTACAATGAGCAGTTCTTC
>many|TRBV29-1|TRBD1|TRBJ2-5
CSAAGTAQETQYF
TGCAGCGCCGCTGGGACAGCCCAAGAGACCCAGTACTTC
>few|TRBV20-1|TRBD1|TRBJ2-2
CSADRASNTGELFF
TGCAGTGCCGACAGGGCCTCGAACACCGGGGAGCTGTTTTTT
>few|TRBV6-2/TRBV6-3|TRBD2|TRBJ2-5
CASSGEGLQETQYF
TGTGCCAGCTCGGGGGAGGGACTCCAAGAGACCCAGTACTTC
>NA|TRBV5-1|TRBD2|TRBJ2-2
CASSSQGTSGGRGTGELFF
TGCGCCAGCAGCAGCCAAGGGACTAGCGGGGGTCGGGGCACCGGGGAGCTGTTTTTT
>NA|TRBV6-1|NA|TRBJ1-5
CASSRDRYSNQPQHF
TGTGCCAGCAGTCGCGACAGATATAGCAATCAGCCCCAGCATTTT
>many|TRBV6-1|NA|TRBJ2-2
CASSRQYTGELFF
TGTGCCAGCAGTAGACAGTACACCGGGGAGCTGTTTTTT
>NA|TRBV6-1|NA|TRBJ2-7
CASSAGSSSYEQYF
TGTGCCAGCAGTGCCGGGTCCAGTTCCTACGAGCAGTACTTC
>NA|TRBV6-1|NA|TRBJ2-1
CASSTFSLGNNEQFF
TGTGCCAGCAGTACCTTCTCGCTAGGAAACAATGAGCAGTTCTTC
>many|TRBV3-1|NA|TRBJ1-6
CASSQPAGNSPLHF
TGTGCCAGCAGCCAGCCGGCGGGTAATTCACCCCTCCACTTT
>many|TRBV9|TRBD2|TRBJ2-3
CASSAGGERGTDTQYF
TGTGCCAGCAGCGCCGGGGGGGAGCGGGGCACAGATACGCAGTATTTT
>few|TRBV5-1|NA|TRBJ1-1
CASSKLESGWEGTEAFF
TGCGCCAGCAGCAAGCTTGAGTCTGGTTGGGAGGGAACTGAAGCTTTCTTT
>many|TRBV5-4|NA|TRBJ2-3
CASTPRGTDTQYF
TGTGCCAGCACTCCCCGGGGCACAGATACGCAGTATTTT
>NA|TRBV5-4|TRBD2|TRBJ2-5
CASSPRVGSGAETQYF
TGTGCCAGCAGCCCCCGGGTCGGTAGCGGGGCGGAGACCCAGTACTTC
>NA|TRBV12-3/TRBV12-4|TRBD2|TRBJ2-5
CASSFPTSAETQYF
TGTGCCAGCAGTTTCCCAACTAGCGCGGAGACCCAGTACTTC
>many|TRBV30|TRBD1|TRBJ2-5
CAWSVGTGAQETQYF
TGTGCCTGGAGTGTTGGGACAGGGGCCCAAGAGACCCAGTACTTC
>many|TRBV11-2|NA|TRBJ1-2
CASSLGIMRGYTF
TGTGCCAGCAGCCTCGGGATCATGAGGGGCTACACCTTC
>few|TRBV3-1|NA|TRBJ1-1
CASSQNGPRGGKVFF
TGTGCCAGCAGCCAAAACGGGCCCAGGGGAGGGAAGGTGTTCTTT
>many|TRBV5-1|NA|TRBJ1-4
CASSLEDPTNEKLFF
TGCGCCAGCAGCTTGGAGGACCCAACTAATGAAAAACTGTTTTTT